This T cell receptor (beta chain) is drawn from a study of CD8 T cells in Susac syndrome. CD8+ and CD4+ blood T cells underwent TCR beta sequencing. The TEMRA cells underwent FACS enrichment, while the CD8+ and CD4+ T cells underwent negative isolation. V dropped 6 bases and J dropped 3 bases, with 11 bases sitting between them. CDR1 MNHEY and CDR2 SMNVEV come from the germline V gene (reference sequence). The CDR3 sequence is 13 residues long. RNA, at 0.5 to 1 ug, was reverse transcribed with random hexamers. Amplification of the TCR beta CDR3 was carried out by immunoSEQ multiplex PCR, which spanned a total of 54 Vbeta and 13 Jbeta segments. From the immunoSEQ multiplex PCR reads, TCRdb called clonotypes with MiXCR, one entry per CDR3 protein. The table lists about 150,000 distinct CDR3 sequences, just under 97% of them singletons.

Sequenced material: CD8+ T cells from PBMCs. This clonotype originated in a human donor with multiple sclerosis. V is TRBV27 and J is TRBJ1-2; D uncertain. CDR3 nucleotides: TGTGCCAGCAGACCGGGCAGATACTATGGCTACACCTTC. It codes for CASRPGRYYGYTF.